Shown below are 28 T cell receptor beta chains from a single sample sequenced in a study of blood T cell repertoires in COVID-19. Profiling relied on immunoSEQ multiplex PCR, and the TCRdb table lists in-frame clones only, not all of them. The sample includes 95,000 to 100,000 clones, 70% to 90% seen only once; the top ten take 1.5% to 2%. The sequencing sample was made of peripheral blood. All receptors derive from a man of 80 years or more with acute or convalescent COVID-19.

The CDR3 coding sequence is TGCGCCAGCAGCTCTTCCCGGACATACATCTACGAGCAGTACTTC. This translates into CASSSSRTYIYEQYF. The rearrangement joins TRBV5-1 to TRBJ2-7, with D tentatively TRBD1 (5 bases). The germline V and J ends were trimmed by 3 bases and 3 bases, with 16 bases remaining between them. The CDR3 runs to 15 residues. In germline, CDR1 is SGHRS, CDR2 YFSETQ. The full variable domain, its missing parts supplied by reference TRBV5-1 and TRBJ2-7, is KAGVTQTPRYLIKTRGQQVTLSCSPISGHRSVSWYQQTPGQGLQFLFEYFSETQRNKGNFPGRFSGRQFSNSRSEMNVSTLELGDSALYLCASSSSRTYIYEQYFGPGTRLTVT.

The chain couples TRBV7-3 to TRBJ1-4, with D maybe TRBD1 (6 bases). This CDR3 region has 14 residues. Trimming took off 7 bases at V and 3 bases at J, with 12 bases between the two ends. Per germline, CDR1 SGHTA and CDR2 FQGTGA. CDR3 protein: CASNIRGPNEKLFF. The CDR3 DNA reads as TGTGCCAGCAACATCAGGGGTCCTAATGAAAAACTGTTTTTT.

The rearrangement joins TRBV28 to TRBJ2-2; 7 nucleotides align to TRBD1. The CDR3 contains 13 residues. CDR1 and CDR2 (germline): MDHEN, SYDVKM. V lost 6 bases to trimming and J lost 7 bases; unmatched junction nucleotides: 5. This CDR3 is CASRRTGDGELFF. In nucleotides, the CDR3 is TGTGCCAGCAGACGGACAGGAGACGGGGAGCTGTTTTTT.

With regard to this clone: The limits of the CDR3 on the DNA are not certain, so only TCRdb's listed CDR3 is given. The chain has TRBV12-2 and TRBJ2-2; the table assigns TRBD2, which was not confirmed against the DNA. TRBV12-2 is given as a pseudogene. 17 amino acids form the CDR3, both terminal residues included. The CDR3 sequence: CASRFGAGTRGTGELFF.

The gene calls are TRBV6-6 and TRBJ2-1; the match to TRBD2 covers 12 bases. V lost 6 bases, J lost 5 bases, and 11 bases stayed unmatched. The CDR3 is made up of 17 amino acids. Germline-derived CDR1 and CDR2 are MNHNY and SVGAGI (reference sequence). The CDR3 region is CASSRGVGLAGNNEQFF. Here the CDR3 DNA reads TGTGCCAGCAGCCGAGGGGTAGGACTAGCGGGGAACAATGAGCAGTTCTTC.

The chain carries TRBV11-2 and TRBJ2-7; no definite D call. The CDR3 is made up of 15 amino acids. Trimming shortened V by 6 bases and J by 2 bases, and 17 bases separated the two germline ends. CDR1 SGHAT and CDR2 FQNNGV come from the germline V gene. The DNA for the CDR3 is TGTGCCAGCAGTCCAGACCCGGGTCCGACCTACGAGCAGTACTTC. Protein product: CASSPDPGPTYEQYF.

The chain joins TRBV3-1 (or the pseudogene TRBV3-2) to TRBJ2-1, with 8 bases lining up with TRBD2. Germline assignment: CDR1 LGHDT and CDR2 YNNKEL (reference sequence). CDR3 length: 18 amino acids. V was clipped by 2 bases and J by 1 base; unmatched bases: 10. In DNA form, the CDR3 reads TGTGCCAGCAGCCAAAATTCGGCGGGAGGTCGGTCCTACAATGAGCAGTTCTTC. Its protein product is CASSQNSAGGRSYNEQFF.

The chain couples TRBV5-4 to TRBJ2-6, with TRBD1 as a possible D gene (6 bases). Trimming stripped 0 bases from V and 0 bases from J, with 10 bases between. The CDR3 totals 17 residues. Germline V gene sequence: CDR1 SGHNT, CDR2 YYREEE (reference sequence). CDR3 sequence reads: CASSLGTASSGANVLTF. CDR3 DNA: TGTGCCAGCAGCTTGGGGACAGCGAGCTCTGGGGCCAACGTCCTGACTTTC.

The genes are TRBV6-2 or TRBV6-3 and TRBJ2-1; TRBD2 is a possible D gene (6 bases). CDR3 size: 14 residues. The V end lost 4 bases, the J end lost 6 bases, and 13 bases lay between the germline ends. Germline CDR1 is MNHEY and CDR2 is SVGEGT. Written as DNA, the CDR3 is TGTGCCAGCAGTTTTCGGGACTTTCTCAATGAGCAGTTCTTC. It specifies CASSFRDFLNEQFF.

This chain joins TRBV29-1 and TRBJ2-5; perhaps TRBD2 as D (5 bases). The V end was cut by 6 bases, the J end by 0 bases, with 14 bases between. CDR1 is SQVTM, CDR2 ANQGSEA, per germline. The length of the CDR3 is 14 residues. The CDR3 nucleotides read TGCAGCGTGGGGAGCGGAGCGTACCAAGAGACCCAGTACTTC. As protein: CSVGSGAYQETQYF.

The rearrangement uses TRBV7-9 and TRBJ2-3; 10 nucleotides line up with TRBD1. CDR3 length: 16 amino acids. Germline CDR1 SEHNR, CDR2 FQNEAQ (reference sequence). V dropped 5 bases and J dropped 3; count of bases not matched to a gene: 8. The CDR3 sequence: CASSRYGTGVTDTQYF. In nucleotides, the CDR3 is TGTGCCAGCAGCCGATACGGGACAGGGGTTACAGATACGCAGTATTTT.

In nucleotides, the CDR3 is TGTGCCAGCAGTTTAATAGAAGCGCCCTACGAGCAGTACTTC. As protein: CASSLIEAPYEQYF. The gene calls are TRBV2 and TRBJ2-7; D gene unclear. V shed 5 bases and J shed 2 bases, with 13 bases lying between them. CDR1 SNHLY and CDR2 FYNNEI come from the germline V gene. The CDR3 sequence is 14 residues long.

V gene TRBV5-4 combines with J gene TRBJ1-1, with D hard to call. CDR3 length: 14 amino acids. Germline CDR1 reads SGHNT; CDR2 reads YYREEE (reference sequence). V lost 0 bases and J lost 4, with 10 bases in between. CDR3 loop: CASSLGGGSTEAFF. The CDR3 coding sequence is TGTGCCAGCAGCTTGGGCGGTGGGAGCACTGAAGCTTTCTTT.

This clone has a handful of counts. The J gene is TRBJ2-7, the V gene TRBV11-2; perhaps TRBD1 as D (5 bases). Deletions cut 5 bases from V and 3 bases from J, with 14 bases between. The CDR3 is made up of 14 amino acids. Per germline, CDR1 SGHAT and CDR2 FQNNGV. The CDR3 DNA is TGTGCCAGCAGCATTATCGTCGGACACTACGAGCAGTACTTC. It encodes CASSIIVGHYEQYF.

The V and J genes are TRBV6-5 and TRBJ1-1; 7 nucleotides line up with TRBD1. The CDR3 loop spans 14 amino acids. Germline V lookup: CDR1 MNHEY, CDR2 SVGAGI. Trimming cost V 5 bases and J 4 bases; bases outside gene matches: 7. The CDR3 nucleotides read TGTGCCAGCAGTACTGGACAGGTTGGCACTGAAGCTTTCTTT. It encodes CASSTGQVGTEAFF.

This chain connects TRBV19 to TRBJ1-4; 8 nucleotides agree with TRBD1. The V and J ends lost 3 bases and 8 bases, in that order; junction bases with no gene match: 5. CDR1 LNHDA and CDR2 SQIVND come from the germline V gene (reference sequence). CDR3 length: 14 amino acids. The CDR3 loop is CASSMVTGEEKLFF. The CDR3 coding sequence is TGTGCCAGTAGTATGGTGACAGGGGAAGAAAAACTGTTTTTT.

The chain has TRBV5-5 and TRBJ1-4; TRBD1 matches at 9 bases. CDR1 and CDR2 (germline): SGHKS, YYEKEE (reference sequence). This CDR3 spans 15 amino acids. Trimming removed 2 bases from V and 8 bases from J; junction bases left unmatched: 7. CDR3 in amino acids: CASSFGDREVEKLFF. The CDR3 DNA is TGTGCCAGCAGCTTCGGGGACAGGGAGGTGGAAAAACTGTTTTTT.

The V gene is TRBV6-6, the J gene TRBJ2-7; 11 positions agree with TRBD2. Germline CDR1 MNHNY, CDR2 SVGAGI (reference sequence). J gave up 4 bases and V 2 bases, and 7 bases lay outside the gene matches. The CDR3 covers 16 residues. CDR3 coding DNA: TGTGCCAGCAGTTACGGAAATATAGCGGGAGGGTACGAGCAGTACTTC. As protein: CASSYGNIAGGYEQYF.

The CDR3 region is CASSLTGVHEQYF. The CDR3 DNA follows: TGTGCCAGCAGCTTAACAGGGGTCCACGAGCAGTACTTC. V gene TRBV7-2 combines with J gene TRBJ2-7; the match to TRBD1 covers 7 bases. Germline values: CDR1 SGHTA, CDR2 FQGNSA. V gave up 2 bases and J gave up 5 bases; unmatched junction bases: 3. The CDR3 is 13 residues long.

This CDR3 is CASRKTSGMGEQYF. CDR3 DNA: TGTGCCAGCAGAAAGACTAGCGGGATGGGTGAGCAGTACTTC. The rearrangement uses TRBV6-5 and TRBJ2-7; the match to TRBD2 covers 11 bases. Germline assignment: CDR1 MNHEY and CDR2 SVGAGI. V shed 6 bases and J 7 bases; nucleotides not matched to a gene: 8. The CDR3 length is 14 residues.

The V gene is TRBV7-6, the J gene TRBJ1-1, with D possibly being TRBD1 (5 bases). Germline V lookup: CDR1 SGHVS, CDR2 FNYEAQ. The CDR3 is 16 residues long. Between the trimmed V and J ends, which lost 5 bases and 3 bases, there was a span of 19 bases. The CDR3 sequence: CASSPPGILRHTEAFF. In DNA form, the CDR3 reads TGTGCCAGCAGCCCCCCAGGGATTCTTCGTCACACTGAAGCTTTCTTT.

CDR3 bases: TGTGCCAGCAGTTTAAGCAGGGTCACATCATATGGCTACACCTTC. Translating it yields CASSLSRVTSYGYTF. J is TRBJ1-2 and V is TRBV28; D is possibly TRBD1 (5 bases). CDR1 and CDR2 from the germline V gene are MDHEN and SYDVKM. There are 15 residues in the CDR3. V lost 2 bases and J lost 5, with 15 bases in between.

V is TRBV5-8 and J is TRBJ1-5; 8 bases map to TRBD1. Losses at the gene ends were 5 bases for V and 6 bases for J; bases not matched to a gene: 7. The V gene's germline CDR1 is SGHTS and CDR2 YDEGEE. The CDR3 sequence is 14 residues long. The chain's CDR3 is CASSSDRVFQPQHF. CDR3 DNA sequence: TGTGCCAGCAGTTCGGACAGGGTTTTTCAGCCCCAGCATTTT. Full variable domain (missing parts from reference TRBV5-8 and TRBJ1-5): EAGVTQSPTHLIKTRGQQATLRCSPISGHTSVYWYQQALGLGLQFLLWYDEGEERNRGNFPPRFSGRQFPNYSSELNVNALELEDSALYLCASSSDRVFQPQHFGDGTRLSIL.

The rearrangement joins TRBV7-9 to TRBJ2-5; D is possibly TRBD1 (7 bases). The germline V gene encodes CDR1 SEHNR and CDR2 FQNEAQ (reference sequence). The ends were cut back, 5 bases at V and 8 bases at J, with 15 bases in the middle. The CDR3 has 13 residues. DNA of the CDR3: TGTGCCAGCAGCCAATCCAGGGGGGATACCCAGTACTTC. Translating gives CASSQSRGDTQYF.

This chain connects TRBV4-2 to TRBJ2-7, with 8 bases lining up with TRBD1. Germline V gives CDR1 LGHNA, CDR2 YNFKEQ. The CDR3 loop spans 12 amino acids. V was pared by 4 bases and J by 6 bases, with 2 bases of the junction left unmatched. The CDR3 DNA is TGTGCCAGCAGCCGAGACAGGGGCGAGCAGTACTTC. It is translated as CASSRDRGEQYF.

V usage is TRBV28 and J usage is TRBJ2-5; D perhaps matches TRBD1 (5 bases). The CDR3 has 15 residues. Trimming pared 8 bases from V and 1 base from J, leaving 17 bases between. CDR1 is MDHEN, CDR2 SYDVKM, per germline. The CDR3 DNA reads TGTGCCAGCGTATCCGCGACAGAATCCCAAGAGACCCAGTACTTC. Translation: CASVSATESQETQYF.

This chain links TRBV6-6 with TRBJ2-5, with D tentatively TRBD2 (6 bases). Germline CDR1 reads MNHNY; CDR2 reads SVGAGI (reference sequence). Trimming cost V 6 bases and J 1 base, with 9 bases left between them. The CDR3 loop spans 13 amino acids. The CDR3 loop reads CASSRGSQETQYF. CDR3 nucleotides: TGTGCCAGCAGCCGGGGGTCCCAAGAGACCCAGTACTTC.

This chain links TRBV6-5 with TRBJ2-7, with 8 nucleotides matching TRBD2. After removal of 5 bases from V and 4 bases from J, the junction contained 7 bases not matched to a gene. The V gene's germline CDR1 is MNHEY and CDR2 SVGAGI. The CDR3 sequence is 14 residues long. The CDR3 spells CASSNSGNQYEQYF. The CDR3 bases are TGTGCCAGCAGTAATAGCGGGAACCAGTACGAGCAGTACTTC.